A single sample gave rise to the 3 T cell receptor beta chains below, sequenced in a study of shared clonotypes between healthy human individuals. Assay used: immunoSEQ multiplex PCR; TCRdb lists only in-frame clones, some missing. The data show more than 2 million clones, about 94% seen once. Naive CD8 cells lacked CD45RO and underwent positive selection for CCR7, leaving out terminally differentiated effector memory CD45RA+ cells. Sequencing input: naive CD8+ T cells sorted from blood. Receptors originate from a man aged 18 to 30 in good health.

V usage is TRBV4-3 and J usage is TRBJ2-1, with unresolved D. The length of the CDR3 is 13 residues. From germline, CDR1 is LGHNA and CDR2 YSLEER. Trimming took off 3 bases at V and 6 bases at J, with 9 bases between the two ends. The CDR3 bases are TGCGCCAGCAGCCATTATTCGCCCAATGAGCAGTTCTTC. Its protein is CASSHYSPNEQFF.

This clone was found a few times. The rearrangement links TRBV28 to TRBJ1-5; 7 bases are a match to TRBD1. The CDR3 loop spans 16 amino acids. The germline gives CDR1 MDHEN, CDR2 SYDVKM. V dropped 1 base and J dropped 3; count of bases not matched to a gene: 6. Written as DNA, the CDR3 is TGTGCCAGCAGTTTATACATCAGGGGGGCCAATCAGCCCCAGCATTTT. Amino acid sequence: CASSLYIRGANQPQHF.

The chain employs TRBV12-5 and TRBJ2-2; 11 nucleotides match TRBD2. This CDR3 comprises 17 residues. Trimming removed 0 bases from V and 4 bases from J; junction bases left unmatched: 4. The germline V gene encodes CDR1 LGHNT and CDR2 FRNRAP. CDR3: CASGLVSGLAGTGELFF. The CDR3 DNA sequence: TGTGCTAGTGGTTTGGTATCCGGACTAGCGGGCACCGGGGAGCTGTTTTTT. Looking up the rest from reference TRBV12-5 and TRBJ2-2 gives the full variable domain: DARVTQTPRHKVTEMGQEVTMRCQPILGHNTVFWYRQTMMQGLELLAYFRNRAPLDDSGMPKDRFSAEMPDATLATLKIQPSEPRDSAVYFCASGLVSGLAGTGELFFGEGSRLTVL.